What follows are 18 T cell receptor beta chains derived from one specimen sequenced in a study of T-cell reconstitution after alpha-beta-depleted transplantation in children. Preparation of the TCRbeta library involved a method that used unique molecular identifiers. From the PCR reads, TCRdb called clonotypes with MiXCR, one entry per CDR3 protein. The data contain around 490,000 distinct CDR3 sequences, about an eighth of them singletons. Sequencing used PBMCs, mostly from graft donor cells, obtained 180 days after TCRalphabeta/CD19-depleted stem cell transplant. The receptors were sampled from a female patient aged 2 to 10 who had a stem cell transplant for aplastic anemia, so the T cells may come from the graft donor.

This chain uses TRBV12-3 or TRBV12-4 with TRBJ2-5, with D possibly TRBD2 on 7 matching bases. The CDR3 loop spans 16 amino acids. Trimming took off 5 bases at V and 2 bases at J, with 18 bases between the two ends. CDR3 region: CASSLSGTRSQETQYF. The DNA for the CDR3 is TGTGCCAGCAGTCTCAGCGGGACACGCTCTCAAGAGACCCAGTACTTC.

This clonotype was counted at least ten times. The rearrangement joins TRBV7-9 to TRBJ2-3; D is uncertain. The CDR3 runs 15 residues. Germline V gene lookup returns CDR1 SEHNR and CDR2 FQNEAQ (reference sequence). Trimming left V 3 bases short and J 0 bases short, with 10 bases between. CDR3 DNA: TGTGCCAGCAGCTTTCGACCAGCTAGCACAGATACGCAGTATTTT. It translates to CASSFRPASTDTQYF.

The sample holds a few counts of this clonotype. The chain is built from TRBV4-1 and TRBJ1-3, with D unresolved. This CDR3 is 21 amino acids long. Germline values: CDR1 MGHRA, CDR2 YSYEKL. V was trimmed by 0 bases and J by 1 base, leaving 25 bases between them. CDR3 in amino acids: CASSQEIALVDLAISGNTIYF. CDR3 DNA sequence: TGCGCCAGCAGCCAAGAGATCGCTTTGGTGGATCTGGCGATTTCTGGAAACACCATATATTTT.

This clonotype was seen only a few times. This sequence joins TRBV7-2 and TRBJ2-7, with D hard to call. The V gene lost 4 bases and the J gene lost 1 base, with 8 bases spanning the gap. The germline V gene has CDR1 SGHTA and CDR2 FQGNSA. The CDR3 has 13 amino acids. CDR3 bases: TGTGCCAGCAGCTACTGGGGTTCCTACGAGCAGTACGTC. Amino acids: CASSYWGSYEQYV.

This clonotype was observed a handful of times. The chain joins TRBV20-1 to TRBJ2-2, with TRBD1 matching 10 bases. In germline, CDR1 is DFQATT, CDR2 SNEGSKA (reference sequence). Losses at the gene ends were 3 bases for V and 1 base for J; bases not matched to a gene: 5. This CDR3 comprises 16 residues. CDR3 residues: CSARGQGRVNTGELFF. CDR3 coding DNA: TGCAGTGCTAGGGGACAGGGGAGGGTGAACACCGGGGAGCTGTTTTTT.

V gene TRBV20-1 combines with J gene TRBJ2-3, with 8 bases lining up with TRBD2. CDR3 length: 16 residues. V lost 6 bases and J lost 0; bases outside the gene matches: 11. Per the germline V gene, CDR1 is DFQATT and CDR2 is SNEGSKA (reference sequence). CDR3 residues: CSAESGRGASTDTQYF. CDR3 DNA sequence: TGCAGTGCGGAAAGCGGGAGAGGCGCTAGCACAGATACGCAGTATTTT.

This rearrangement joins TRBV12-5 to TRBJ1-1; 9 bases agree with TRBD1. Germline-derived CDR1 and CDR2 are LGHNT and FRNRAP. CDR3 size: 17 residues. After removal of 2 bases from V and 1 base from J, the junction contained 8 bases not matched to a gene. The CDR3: CASGLLRTGDENTEAFF. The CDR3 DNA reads TGTGCTAGTGGTTTGCTGAGGACAGGGGACGAGAACACTGAAGCTTTCTTT.

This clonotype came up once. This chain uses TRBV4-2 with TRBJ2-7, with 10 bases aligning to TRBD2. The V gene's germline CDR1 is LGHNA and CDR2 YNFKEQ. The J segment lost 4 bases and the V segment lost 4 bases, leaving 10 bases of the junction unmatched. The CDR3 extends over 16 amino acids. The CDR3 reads CASSREQLAGLYEQYF. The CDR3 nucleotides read TGTGCCAGCAGCCGGGAGCAACTAGCGGGACTTTACGAGCAGTACTTC.

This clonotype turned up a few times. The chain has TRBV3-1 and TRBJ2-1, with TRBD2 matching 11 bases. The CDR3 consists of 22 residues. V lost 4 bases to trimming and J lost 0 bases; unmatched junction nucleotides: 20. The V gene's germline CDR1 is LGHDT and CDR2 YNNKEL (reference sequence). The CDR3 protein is CASSPRPRLAGLPQSSYNEQFF. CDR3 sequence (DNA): TGTGCCAGCAGCCCGAGACCCCGACTAGCGGGACTACCACAGAGCTCCTACAATGAGCAGTTCTTC.

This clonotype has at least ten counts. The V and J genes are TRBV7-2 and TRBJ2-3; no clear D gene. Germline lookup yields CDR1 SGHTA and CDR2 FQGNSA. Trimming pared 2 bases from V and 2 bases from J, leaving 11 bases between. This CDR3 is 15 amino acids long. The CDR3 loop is CASSLPSTFTDTQYF. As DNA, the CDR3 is TGTGCCAGCAGCTTACCGTCCACATTCACAGATACGCAGTATTTT.

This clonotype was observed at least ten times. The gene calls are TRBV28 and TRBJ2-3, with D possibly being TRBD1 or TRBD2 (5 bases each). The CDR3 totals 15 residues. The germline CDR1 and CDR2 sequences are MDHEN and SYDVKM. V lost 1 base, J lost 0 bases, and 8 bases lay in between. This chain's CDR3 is CASSLFGGSTDTQYF. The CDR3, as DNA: TGTGCCAGCAGTTTATTTGGGGGAAGCACAGATACGCAGTATTTT.

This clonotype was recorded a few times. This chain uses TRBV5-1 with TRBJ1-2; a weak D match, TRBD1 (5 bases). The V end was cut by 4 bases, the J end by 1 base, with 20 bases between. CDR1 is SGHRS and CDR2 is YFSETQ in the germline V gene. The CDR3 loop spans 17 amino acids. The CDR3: CASSPSPGTEFNYGYTF. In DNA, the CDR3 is TGCGCCAGCAGCCCTTCCCCCGGGACGGAGTTTAACTATGGCTACACCTTC.

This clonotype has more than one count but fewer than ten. CDR3 coding DNA: TGTGCCAGCAGTTACGGCCGGGGAGACAGCTCCTACGAGCAGTACTTC. Translation: CASSYGRGDSSYEQYF. The gene calls are TRBV6-5 and TRBJ2-7, with D perhaps being TRBD1 or TRBD2 (5 bases each). The germline V gene encodes CDR1 MNHEY and CDR2 SVGAGI. There are 16 residues in the CDR3. Trimming pared 2 bases from V and 0 bases from J, leaving 14 bases between.

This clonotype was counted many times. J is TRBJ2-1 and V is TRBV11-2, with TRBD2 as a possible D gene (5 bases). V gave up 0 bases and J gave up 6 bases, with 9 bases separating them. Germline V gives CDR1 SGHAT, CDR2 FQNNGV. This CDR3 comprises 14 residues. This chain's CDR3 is CASSLDRGSNEQFF. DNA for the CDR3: TGTGCCAGCAGCTTAGATCGGGGTTCCAATGAGCAGTTCTTC.

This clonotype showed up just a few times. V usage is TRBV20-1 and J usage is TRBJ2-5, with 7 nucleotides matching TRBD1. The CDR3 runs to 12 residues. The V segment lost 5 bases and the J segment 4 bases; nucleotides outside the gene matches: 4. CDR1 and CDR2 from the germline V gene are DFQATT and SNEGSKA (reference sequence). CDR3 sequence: CSALRQGETQYF. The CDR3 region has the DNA TGCAGTGCTCTCCGACAGGGAGAGACCCAGTACTTC.

The CDR3 sequence is CASSPTGYVLTF. In nucleotides, the CDR3 is TGTGCCAGCAGTCCCACAGGGTACGTCCTGACTTTC. The rearrangement uses TRBV27 and TRBJ2-6; the D gene is possibly TRBD1 (6 bases). CDR1 and CDR2 from the germline V gene are MNHEY and SMNVEV (reference sequence). Trimming cost V 5 bases and J 11 bases, with 10 bases left between them. The CDR3 is 12 amino acids. The complete variable domain, with remaining parts taken from reference TRBV27 and TRBJ2-6, reads EAQVTQNPRYLITVTGKKLTVTCSQNMNHEYMSWYRQDPGLGLRQIYYSMNVEVTDKGDVPEGYKVSRKEKRNFPLILESPSPNQTSLYFCASSPTGYVLTFGAGSRLTVL.

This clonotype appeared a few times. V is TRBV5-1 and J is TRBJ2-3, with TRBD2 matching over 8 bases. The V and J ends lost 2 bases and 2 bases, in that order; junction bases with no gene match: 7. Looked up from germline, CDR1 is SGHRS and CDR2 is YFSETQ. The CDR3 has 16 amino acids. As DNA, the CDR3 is TGCGCCAGCAGCTTTGGCGGGAGGATCTACACAGATACGCAGTATTTT. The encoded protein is CASSFGGRIYTDTQYF.

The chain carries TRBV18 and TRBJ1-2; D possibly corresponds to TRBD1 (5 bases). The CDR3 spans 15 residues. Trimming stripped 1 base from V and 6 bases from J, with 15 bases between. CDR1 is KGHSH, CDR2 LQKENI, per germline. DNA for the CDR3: TGTGCCAGCTCACCACAAATGCAGGGCCGGGATGGCTACACCTTC. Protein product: CASSPQMQGRDGYTF. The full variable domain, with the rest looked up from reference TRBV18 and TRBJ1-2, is NAGVMQNPRHLVRRRGQEARLRCSPMKGHSHVYWYRQLPEEGLKFMVYLQKENIIDESGMPKERFSAEFPKEGPSILRIQQVVRGDSAAYFCASSPQMQGRDGYTFGSGTRLTVV.